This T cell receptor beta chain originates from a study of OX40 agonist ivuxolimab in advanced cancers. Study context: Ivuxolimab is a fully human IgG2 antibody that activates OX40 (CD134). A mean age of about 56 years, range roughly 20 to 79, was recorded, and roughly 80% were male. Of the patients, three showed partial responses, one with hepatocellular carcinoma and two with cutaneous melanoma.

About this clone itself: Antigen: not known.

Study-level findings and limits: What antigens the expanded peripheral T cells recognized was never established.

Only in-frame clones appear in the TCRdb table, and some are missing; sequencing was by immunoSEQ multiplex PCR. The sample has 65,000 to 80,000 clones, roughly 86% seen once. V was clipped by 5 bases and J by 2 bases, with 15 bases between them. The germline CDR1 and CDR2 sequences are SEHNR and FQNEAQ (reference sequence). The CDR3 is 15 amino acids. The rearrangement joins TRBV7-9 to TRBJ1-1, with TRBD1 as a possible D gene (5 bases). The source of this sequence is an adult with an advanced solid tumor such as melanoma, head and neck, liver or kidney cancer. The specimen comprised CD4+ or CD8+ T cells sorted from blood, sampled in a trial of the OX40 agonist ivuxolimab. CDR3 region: CASSPLGQINTEAFF. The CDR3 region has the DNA TGTGCCAGCAGCCCGCTGGGGCAGATTAACACTGAAGCTTTCTTT.